This TCR beta chain was captured in a study of cytomegalovirus exposure and HLA in healthy donors listed by TCRdb under 2017. As for the study more broadly: According to an earlier analysis of several hundred of the donors, 200 million or so T cells yielded roughly 110 million unique TCR beta sequences and around 280 Gb of sequence data. The number of donors typed differed by locus, with 629-630 for A, B, C, DRB1 and DQB1, around 560 for DQA1, 600 to 610 for DPA1, and some 470 for DPB1. The study combined high-throughput TCR immunosequencing, statistical association of individual TCRs with disease status, and machine learning to predict cytomegalovirus infection status. Class I and class II HLA loci were covered by the typing at four-digit resolution. Donor age, sex, ethnicity and CMV serostatus were collected together with the repertoire data. Among around 400 genotyped donors of the cohort, an average of about 240,000 unique TCR beta nucleotide sequences were sequenced per donor, roughly 18% of them non-productive. Four to six DR-DQ haplotypes were handled as single units for association and clustering, since linkage in the cohort was strong. To study patterns of TCR occurrence, a later analysis re-analyzed previously published TCR beta repertoires from 700 or so donors and added high-resolution HLA genotyping. A later genetic analysis took genome-wide SNP genotypes for about 65% of the roughly 670 donors and used that subset as a discovery cohort. An early release covering 500 to 750 HLA-typed donors comprised approximately 300 gigabases of sequencing data and 85 million or so unique TCR sequences. The T cell repertoires of several hundred subjects were profiled by immunosequencing and related to cytomegalovirus serostatus. An earlier analysis of 500 to 650 of the donors applied high-throughput TCR beta sequencing to assess whether each TCR beta V gene segment acted as functional or pseudogenic. In the later analysis, no new phenotypic data were used to find candidate immune exposures; instead, reliance was placed on TCR beta sequences and their occurrence across donors. The genetic ancestry cluster associated with self-reported Caucasian donors included about 84% of the 398 genotyped donors. The study was designed to test whether signatures of past pathogen exposure could be identified by cataloging public T cell receptors. Every discovery cohort repertoire had been produced on one sequencing platform. Besides the first cohort of roughly 640 subjects, a separate validation cohort made up of around 120 different subjects was used. Results and caveats for the whole study, not just this receptor: Correlated functional status among segregating V segments might be attributable to linkage disequilibrium, but an unknown experimental factor could not be ruled out. For the cohort, immune exposure information was limited to CMV serostatus. In this cohort, only TCR beta chains were sequenced, and detectable features were limited by the absence of alpha or paired-chain data. In vitro tests confirmed that a few of the cytomegalovirus-associated TCR beta chains recognize cytomegalovirus antigens. The classifier was reported to diagnose cytomegalovirus status with high specificity and sensitivity in both the original cohort and the validation cohort. In an earlier analysis of about 540 of the donors, most TCR beta V segments were observed in productive rearrangements about 90% or about 30% of the time, broadly matching IMGT annotations. A later genetic analysis associated a missense DCLRE1C variant with V-gene and J-gene trimming of TCR beta chains, and an independent cohort replicated the association. While some public TCRs were present in many individuals, most TCR sequences turned up only very rarely across donors. The presence/absence analyses assumed that sequencing depth was roughly uniform across donors, and that assumption may not be true. In a later analysis, TCR association rates were found to vary across HLA loci, with the most associated TCRs seen for DRB1 alleles and the fewest for HLA-C alleles. In the study, 150 to 200 TCR beta chains were listed as associated with cytomegalovirus. When HLA alleles, especially DR and DQ, strongly co-occurred, attributing TCR associations to individual alleles was difficult. Because counts were too low, seventeen rarely observed V segments, including chromosome 9 orphons, were excluded from the earlier analysis of fewer than 650 of the donors. A cluster of highly shared sequence variants was judged likely to represent a technical artifact of the sequencing pipeline. In a later genetic analysis, fewer N-insertions in productive TCRs were reported among donors in an Asian-associated ancestry cluster than the approximately 630-donor mean. A later analysis found that most CMV-associated TCR beta chains appeared HLA-restricted, with HLA associations seemingly driven largely by CMV exposure. A later analysis associated approximately 17,000 TCR beta sequences with specific HLA alleles at a false discovery rate of 0.05. In a later analysis, HLA-associated TCR beta chains were found to be more clonally expanded and to have lower generation probabilities than equally common non-associated chains. Because HLA typing was unavailable for some donors at each locus, only the typed subset was used in association tests. In a later analysis, several top co-occurrence clusters were reported to appear linked to parvovirus B19, influenza, CMV and Epstein-Barr virus. A further reported finding was that TCR beta sequences accurately predicted the HLA-A and HLA-B alleles for most subjects in the first cohort. According to the authors, the approach could potentially be generalized to other disease states and immunological phenotypes.

This clone appeared once. What this receptor recognizes is not known. Base qualities are missing; no much larger clone stands one base away. The same CDR3 can be traced to other DNA sequences in this sample. The library was produced with the immunoSEQ multiplex PCR assay. The multiplex PCR relied on a mix of 60 forward primers for TCR Vbeta segments and 13 reverse primers for TCR Jbeta segments. The CDR3 region of rearranged TCR beta genes was amplified from genomic DNA by a multiplex PCR assay. The Illumina HiSeq System was used to sequence the amplified TCR beta libraries as 87-base-pair reads. The paper's processing steps were these. A later analysis counted 65 million to 90 million unique TCR beta chains across the roughly 700 repertoires, and about 10 million of these chains were shared by at least two donors. Raw reads were error-corrected and collapsed into unique sequences by a nearest-neighbor algorithm in which closely related sequences were merged to remove PCR and sequencing errors. V, D and J gene segments were assigned by aligning CDR3 sequences to IMGT reference sequences. Each retained sequence needed at least a six-nucleotide match to both a V gene segment and a J gene segment. A rearrangement counted as productive if the CDR3 had no stop codons and remained in frame with V and J, and every other rearrangement counted as non-productive. Following IMGT convention, CDR3 was defined as the stretch from the second conserved V-encoded cysteine to the conserved J-encoded phenylalanine. In an earlier analysis of more than 550 of the donors, sequences lacking an unambiguous match to a single V gene segment were excluded. In an earlier analysis of 587 of the donors, V segments were called functional above 56.7% productive rearrangements and were called segregating when the between-donor standard deviation exceeded 5%. A statistical classification framework was developed to diagnose cytomegalovirus status using the catalog of TCR beta chain sequences. In a later analysis, V and J genes were assigned by comparing TCR nucleotide sequences against IMGT/GENE-DB human TR gene sequences. A later analysis assigned CDR3 sequences and most-parsimonious VDJ recombination scenarios with the TCRdist pipeline. In a later analysis, every TCR beta chain was defined by the combination of its CDR3 amino acid sequence and its V-gene family, and reads without a unique V-gene family were dropped. In a later analysis, several hundred highly shared, low-generation-probability nucleotide sequences were removed to address suspected cross-contamination and a sequencing artifact. For each public chain, a later analysis derived a clonal expansion index from normalized ranks of inferred template counts within each repertoire. In a later analysis, generation probabilities were computed with a VDJ recombination model fitted to out-of-frame rearrangements, and the resulting probabilities were checked against IGoR. In a later analysis, TCR-TCR, TCR-HLA and TCR-CMV co-occurrence was scored with hypergeometric tests, and a repertoire-size bias correction was applied to TCR pairs. A later analysis estimated false discovery rates by permuting HLA or CMV assignments 20 times. In a later analysis, co-occurring TCRs were grouped using DBSCAN, and TCRdist sequence similarity was added for clustering within HLA-allele-positive subsets. Repertoires with fewer than 30,000 or more than 120,000 public chains, plus five repertoires with anomalous nucleotide sharing, were excluded from co-occurrence clustering. This is the immuneACCESS table as TCRdb keeps it, with only in-frame sequences that have V and J called. A part of the clones is gone; compared with another copy, unresolved V genes explain less than half, and the rest is unexplained. Clone size and V and J calls were adopted from that table, with D and trimming inferred from the DNA. The sample includes 100,000 to 150,000 clones, with almost 85% observed a single time. The ten largest clones represent about 2.5% of the sample.

The cohort consisted of 650 to 700 healthy bone marrow donors. At the time of sampling, every cohort member was nominally healthy, though immune exposures that went unrecorded were likely present. The donor was CMV seronegative and was included in the group of a few hundred seronegative cohort members. A peripheral blood sample was collected from each donor, and TCR beta sequencing was performed on peripheral blood mononuclear cells. Genomic DNA was extracted from the blood cell samples with the Qiagen DNeasy Blood Extraction Kit. The sample consisted of PBMCs. The sequence was obtained from a boy between 2 and 10 years old in good health and CMV-seronegative.

The sequenced DNA is TGTGCCAGCAGCTTAGGACAATCGGTGGCTCTTTTACACGAGCAGTACTTC. This sequence encodes CASSLGQSVALLHEQYF. In this chain, TRBV7-9 is recombined with TRBJ2-7; the D gene lacks a confident call. V and J lose 1 base and 5 bases, and a span of 21 bases separates them. Taken from cysteine to phenylalanine, the CDR3 has 17 residues. The only DNA kept is the CDR3, 51 bases in frame from the first base. CDR1 and CDR2 were assigned from the germline V gene (reference sequence) as SEHNR and FQNEAQ.